A selection of T cell receptor beta chains follows, all from one sample in a study of cytomegalovirus exposure and HLA in healthy donors. Sequencing used immunoSEQ multiplex PCR; TCRdb keeps in-frame clones, though not all of them. The table shows 150,000 or so clones, with roughly three quarters occurring only once. The material sequenced was PBMCs. Every receptor here comes from a man between 35 and 55 years old in good health and CMV-seropositive. Each CDR3 is given with its conserved first and last residue. D genes are given only for firm matches. A clone size is listed for some rows: how often the clone was seen (once, few, many), or a class if it is expanded.

clone_size	v_call	cdr3_length	d_call	j_call	cdr3_nt	cdr3_aa
.	TRBV2	15	TRBD1	TRBJ1-6	TGTGCCAGCAGACCGAGTGCAGGGGGCAATTCACCCCTCCACTTT	CASRPSAGGNSPLHF
.	TRBV27	14	TRBD1	TRBJ2-5	TGTGCCAGCTGGCCGGGGACAGCGCAAGAGACCCAGTACTTC	CASWPGTAQETQYF
.	TRBV5-1	14	.	TRBJ1-2	TGCGCCAGCAGAGAGGGGACAACTAACTATGGCTACACCTTC	CASREGTTNYGYTF
.	TRBV7-9	16	.	TRBJ2-2	TGTGCCAGCACCCTTTGGGTGGGCAGGAACACCGGGGAGCTGTTTTTT	CASTLWVGRNTGELFF
few	TRBV7-9	12	.	TRBJ1-1	TGTGCCAGCAGCACCGGGGGCACTGAAGCTTTCTTT	CASSTGGTEAFF
.	TRBV6-1	16	TRBD1	TRBJ2-3	TGTGCCAGCAGTGAGTTCCGGGACAGGGGGTCAAATACGCAGTATTTT	CASSEFRDRGSNTQYF
.	TRBV27	15	.	TRBJ1-1	TGTGCCAGCAGTTTGGGACGGGGAGGTGACACTGAAGCTTTCTTT	CASSLGRGGDTEAFF
once	TRBV6-6	16	TRBD1	TRBJ2-7	TGTGCCAGCAGCTCAACACCGGGACAGGGTAGCTACGAGCAGTACTTC	CASSSTPGQGSYEQYF
once	TRBV6-1	11	.	TRBJ1-4	TGTGCCACCCGGGACATTGAAAAACTGTTTTTT	CATRDIEKLFF
few	TRBV10-3	12	.	TRBJ2-7	TGTGCCATCAGTGAGTCAGGAGCCGAGCAGTACTTC	CAISESGAEQYF
.	TRBV6-5	14	.	TRBJ2-5	TGTGCCAGCAGGAGGGCCAGGGGCCAAGAGACCCAGTACTTC	CASRRARGQETQYF
.	TRBV4-3	16	TRBD2	TRBJ2-7	TGCGCCAGCAGCCAAGTAGCCGGGGGGGAGATGAGGGAGCAGTACTTC	CASSQVAGGEMREQYF
.	TRBV5-6	16	TRBD2	TRBJ2-3	TGTGCCAGCAGCTTGGGGGGAGGGACTAGTACAGATACGCAGTATTTT	CASSLGGGTSTDTQYF
.	TRBV7-9	13	.	TRBJ1-4	TGTGCCAGCACTCATACAGGTTTGGAAAAACTGTTTTTT	CASTHTGLEKLFF
.	TRBV25-1	14	.	TRBJ2-7	TGTGCCAGCAGTGAAGGGGGCGGCCCCTACGAGCAGTACTTC	CASSEGGGPYEQYF
few	TRBV6-4	17	.	TRBJ1-5	TGTGCCAGCAGTGACCCGATGAGGCCCGCTAGCAATCAGCCCCAGCATTTT	CASSDPMRPASNQPQHF
few	TRBV7-2	14	TRBD2	TRBJ2-3	TGTGCCAGCAGCCAATACGGGACTACCGATACGCAGTATTTT	CASSQYGTTDTQYF
.	TRBV6-6	15	.	TRBJ2-5	TGTGCCAGCAGTTACTCTTCTGGCGGGGAAGAGACCCAGTACTTC	CASSYSSGGEETQYF
.	TRBV2	17	.	TRBJ2-3	TGTGCCAGCCTTGGGGGGGCGACGAGCGCCCCCACAGATACGCAGTATTTT	CASLGGATSAPTDTQYF
few	TRBV6-1	14	TRBD1	TRBJ2-5	TGTGCCAGCAGTGAAAGGACAGGGGGGGAGACCCAGTACTTC	CASSERTGGETQYF
.	TRBV27	13	.	TRBJ2-1	TGTGCCAGCAGTTTGGGGCAGGGCTATGAGCAGTTCTTC	CASSLGQGYEQFF
.	TRBV5-5	14	TRBD2	TRBJ2-1	TGTGCCAGCAGCGCCGTAGCGGGGGGTCTTGAGCAGTTCTTC	CASSAVAGGLEQFF
.	TRBV7-2	16	TRBD1	TRBJ2-7	TGTGCCAGCAGCTCCGCCGGGGACAGGGTCCCCTACGAGCAGTACTTC	CASSSAGDRVPYEQYF
few	TRBV29-1	12	.	TRBJ1-2	TGCAGCGCACATCAGACTAACTATGGCTACACCTTC	CSAHQTNYGYTF
few	TRBV7-9	11	.	TRBJ1-1	TGTGCCAGCAGCTCCCTGACAGAAGCTTTCTTT	CASSSLTEAFF
.	TRBV5-4	15	TRBD2	TRBJ2-2	TGTGCCAGCAGCTTGGCCAGCGGGGGCACCGGGGAGCTGTTTTTT	CASSLASGGTGELFF
.	TRBV25-1	16	.	TRBJ1-1	TGTGCCAGCAGTGATCGGAACCACAGGCTGGGAACTGAAGCTTTCTTT	CASSDRNHRLGTEAFF
.	TRBV5-1	15	TRBD1	TRBJ1-2	TGCGCCAGCAGCTTGGGCGGGACAGGGGACTATGGCTACACCTTC	CASSLGGTGDYGYTF
.	TRBV7-9	13	.	TRBJ1-1	TGTGCCGGCCGCTCGGGGGGTCGACTTGAAGCTTTCTTT	CAGRSGGRLEAFF
.	TRBV10-3	15	.	TRBJ2-2	TGTGCCGCACTGGCGGGGCGCCCCCAATCCGGGGAGCTGTTTTTT	CAALAGRPQSGELFF
few	TRBV7-9	11	.	TRBJ1-3	TGTGCCAGTAACACTGGAAACACCATATATTTT	CASNTGNTIYF
.	TRBV5-5	14	.	TRBJ2-5	TGTGCCAGCAGCTTGAGTAACAGACCGGAGACCCAGTACTTC	CASSLSNRPETQYF
.	TRBV7-9	15	TRBD1	TRBJ1-5	TGTGCCAGCAGCTTAGGGCGGGACAGGGGGCAGCCCCAGCATTTT	CASSLGRDRGQPQHF
.	TRBV18	11	.	TRBJ1-2	TGTGCCAGCTCACAGTCGGGGGGCTACACCTTC	CASSQSGGYTF
.	TRBV15	14	TRBD1	TRBJ2-7	TGTGCCACCAGCAGACCGGGACAGTTCTACGAGCAGTACTTC	CATSRPGQFYEQYF
.	TRBV5-1	14	.	TRBJ2-1	TGCGCCAGCAGCCCCTCGGGGGTCACCAATGAGCAGTTCTTC	CASSPSGVTNEQFF
.	TRBV7-9	18	TRBD2	TRBJ2-2	TGTGCCAGCAGCTTACCCCCCGGGACTAGCGAGAACACCGGGGAGCTGTTTTTT	CASSLPPGTSENTGELFF